Listed below are T cell receptor beta chains from one sample, sequenced in a study of metastatic and nonmetastatic thyroid tumors. TCRdb re-called the PCR reads with MiXCR. In the table there are about 38,000 clones, 25% to 30% of which are singletons. The specimen sequenced was blood. Receptors were obtained from a female donor with papillary thyroid cancer or a benign thyroid nodule (not recorded which). Some clones in this sample may be carry-over from other donors' samples. Both conserved end residues are part of each CDR3. D genes are given only for firm matches. Where a row states a size, it is once, few, many or the class of an expanded clone; other rows omit it.

cdr3_aa	cdr3_nt	j_call	clone_size	d_call	v_call
CSVVQTTTEAFF	TGCAGCGTTGTACAGACCACCACTGAAGCTTTCTTT	TRBJ1-1	-	-	TRBV29-1
CASSVALPGANVLTF	TGTGCCAGCAGTGTGGCTTTACCCGGGGCCAACGTCCTGACTTTC	TRBJ2-6	many	-	TRBV2
CASSLGGTGDGETQYF	TGTGCCAGCAGCTTGGGGGGGACAGGGGATGGTGAGACCCAGTACTTC	TRBJ2-5	few	TRBD1	TRBV5-6
CASSPGGPNQPQHF	TGTGCCAGCAGTCCCGGGGGACCCAATCAGCCCCAGCATTTT	TRBJ1-5	-	-	TRBV25-1
CASVRVFSGVETQYF	TGTGCCAGCGTACGCGTGTTTAGCGGGGTTGAGACCCAGTACTTC	TRBJ2-5	many	TRBD2	TRBV6-1
CASSILAGAPYEQYF	TGTGCCAGTAGTATACTAGCGGGAGCCCCCTACGAGCAGTACTTC	TRBJ2-7	many	TRBD2	TRBV19
CASSLGSSGREETQYF	TGCGCCAGCAGCTTGGGGTCTAGCGGGAGAGAAGAGACCCAGTACTTC	TRBJ2-5	many	TRBD2	TRBV5-1
CSAWDSLNTEAFF	TGCAGTGCTTGGGACAGCCTGAACACTGAAGCTTTCTTT	TRBJ1-1	many	TRBD1	TRBV20-1
CASSVPGQGHTEAFF	TGTGCCAGCAGTGTCCCGGGACAGGGTCACACTGAAGCTTTCTTT	TRBJ1-1	few	TRBD1	TRBV28
CASSTWGQPQHF	TGTGCCAGCAGTACGTGGGGTCAGCCCCAGCATTTT	TRBJ1-5	few	-	TRBV12-3/TRBV12-4
CASSYSGALGQVNNEQFF	TGTGCCAGCAGTTACTCGGGAGCCCTTGGACAGGTTAACAATGAGCAGTTCTTC	TRBJ2-1	medium-sized	TRBD1	TRBV6-2/TRBV6-3
CASSPAGRLYGYTF	TGTGCCAGCTCACCAGCGGGAAGGCTTTATGGCTACACCTTC	TRBJ1-2	many	-	TRBV18
CASSPEGWDYENSPLHF	TGTGCCAGCAGCCCGGAAGGGTGGGACTATGAAAATTCACCCCTCCACTTT	TRBJ1-6	many	-	TRBV4-2
CASSRQGGRDSEQFF	TGTGCCAGCAGCCGACAGGGGGGGAGGGATAGTGAGCAGTTCTTC	TRBJ2-1	few	TRBD1	TRBV7-3
CASSLSGGYYNEQFF	TGTGCCAGCAGCCTTAGCGGGGGGTACTACAATGAGCAGTTCTTC	TRBJ2-1	-	TRBD2	TRBV9
CASSTTGGTEAFF	TGCGCCAGCAGCACGACAGGGGGTACTGAAGCTTTCTTT	TRBJ1-1	-	TRBD1	TRBV5-1
CSAQTGGTQPQHF	TGCAGTGCGCAGACGGGGGGGACTCAGCCCCAGCATTTT	TRBJ1-5	many	-	TRBV20-1
CATRGGGWETQYF	TGTGCCACCAGGGGCGGAGGGTGGGAGACCCAGTACTTC	TRBJ2-5	many	-	TRBV10-3
CASSVGGGQPQHF	TGTGCCAGCTCAGTGGGGGGCGGTCAGCCCCAGCATTTT	TRBJ1-5	-	-	TRBV18
CATGSFSYEQYF	TGTGCTACCGGGTCATTTAGCTACGAGCAGTACTTC	TRBJ2-7	few	-	TRBV28
CASSPRFGNQPQHF	TGTGCCAGCAGCCCCAGGTTTGGCAATCAGCCCCAGCATTTT	TRBJ1-5	-	-	TRBV7-2
CASSEVDREGGYTF	TGTGCCAGCAGTGAAGTAGACAGGGAAGGTGGCTACACCTTC	TRBJ1-2	few	TRBD1	TRBV6-1
CASSFKTGGSVQAFF	TGTGCCAGTAGTTTCAAGACAGGGGGTTCGGTTCAAGCTTTCTTT	TRBJ1-1	many	TRBD1	TRBV19
CSAIGSNQPQHF	TGCAGTGCTATCGGGAGCAATCAGCCCCAGCATTTT	TRBJ1-5	many	-	TRBV20-1
CSASAWEGGLSSYNEQFF	TGCAGTGCTTCCGCATGGGAGGGGGGGCTGAGCTCCTACAATGAGCAGTTCTTC	TRBJ2-1	-	-	TRBV20-1
CASSSHVVAKNIQYF	TGTGCCAGCAGTAGCCATGTAGTAGCCAAAAACATTCAGTACTTC	TRBJ2-4	-	-	TRBV6-1
CASSQDTGYGYTF	TGCGCCAGCAGCCAAGATACAGGGTATGGCTACACCTTC	TRBJ1-2	many	-	TRBV4-1
CASSPRGYEQFF	TGTGCCAGCAGTCCCCGGGGGTATGAGCAGTTCTTC	TRBJ2-1	medium-sized	-	TRBV6-1
CAWSEAESTIQYF	TGTGCCTGGAGTGAAGCGGAGAGTACCATTCAGTACTTC	TRBJ2-4	-	-	TRBV30
CASSPGQYTEAFF	TGTGCCAGCAGTCCGGGACAATACACTGAAGCTTTCTTT	TRBJ1-1	many	-	TRBV27
CASTSIRQGNTGELFF	TGTGCCAGCACCTCAATTAGACAGGGGAACACCGGGGAGCTGTTTTTT	TRBJ2-2	-	TRBD1	TRBV6-1
CATQGKGFYLHF	TGTGCCACCCAGGGAAAGGGGTTCTACCTCCACTTT	TRBJ1-6	medium-sized	-	TRBV27
CSANDLAPYEQYF	TGCAGTGCTAACGACCTAGCTCCCTACGAGCAGTACTTC	TRBJ2-7	many	-	TRBV20-1
CASSGRQGYEQYF	TGTGCCAGCAGTGGTCGACAGGGCTACGAGCAGTACTTC	TRBJ2-7	medium-sized	TRBD1	TRBV27
CASSYSIPTGTEAFF	TGTGCCAGCAGTTACTCGATCCCCACAGGGACTGAAGCTTTCTTT	TRBJ1-1	few	-	TRBV6-2/TRBV6-3
CSARATHKTYEQYF	TGCAGTGCTAGAGCCACCCACAAGACCTACGAGCAGTACTTC	TRBJ2-7	many	-	TRBV20-1
CASSVAPQHGGYEQYF	TGCGCCAGCAGTGTGGCCCCCCAACACGGTGGCTACGAGCAGTACTTC	TRBJ2-7	few	-	TRBV10-2
CAISAGSSGTGELFF	TGTGCCATCAGCGCTGGGAGCAGTGGGACCGGGGAGCTGTTTTTT	TRBJ2-2	-	-	TRBV10-3
CAGVPRALTEPIWSTDTQYF	TGTGCCGGAGTCCCCCGGGCGTTGACCGAGCCCATCTGGAGCACAGATACGCAGTATTTT	TRBJ2-3	many	-	TRBV28
CASSRGVGTEAFF	TGTGCCAGCAGCCGCGGTGTTGGGACTGAAGCTTTCTTT	TRBJ1-1	medium-sized	-	TRBV6-1
CASSSGGGLSYTF	TGTGCCAGCAGTTCAGGGGGGGGATTGAGCTACACCTTC	TRBJ1-2	few	TRBD1	TRBV28
CASSLRGSYSYNEQFF	TGCGCCAGCAGCTTGAGGGGATCTTACTCCTACAATGAGCAGTTCTTC	TRBJ2-1	-	-	TRBV5-1
CASGQDRGLGHHEQFF	TGCGCCAGCGGCCAAGATCGGGGTCTGGGTCACCATGAGCAGTTCTTC	TRBJ2-1	-	-	TRBV4-1
CASSLETGKKFF	TGTGCCAGCAGCCTGGAGACAGGGAAGAAGTTCTTC	TRBJ2-1	many	TRBD1	TRBV7-2
CASTPTGTLDIQYF	TGCGCCAGCACCCCGACAGGGACTCTGGACATTCAGTACTTC	TRBJ2-4	-	-	TRBV10-2
CSARGVANTGELFF	TGCAGTGCTAGGGGGGTTGCGAACACCGGGGAGCTGTTTTTT	TRBJ2-2	many	-	TRBV20-1
CASSQSGPAHGYTF	TGTGCCAGCAGCCAGTCGGGACCCGCGCATGGCTACACCTTC	TRBJ1-2	-	-	TRBV7-9
CASSPGRSYGYTF	TGTGCCAGCAGCCCGGGACGGTCCTATGGCTACACCTTC	TRBJ1-2	many	-	TRBV5-4
CASSRGRLSGNTIYF	TGTGCCAGCAGCCGAGGACGCCTCTCTGGAAACACCATATATTTT	TRBJ1-3	-	-	TRBV5-6
CASSRQASLGYTF	TGTGCCAGCAGTCGACAGGCTTCTCTCGGCTACACCTTC	TRBJ1-2	few	-	TRBV12-3/TRBV12-4